This paragraph reports one T cell receptor beta chain. Its antigen is currently not known. The input lacks base qualities; no much larger clone sits a single base away. The immunoSEQ hsTCRB Kit was used with multiplexed V- and J-gene primers to amplify TCR-beta CDR3 regions from genomic DNA. Unique DNA barcodes were added in a second PCR, and the samples were pooled together with a negative control and a positive control. The pooled TCR-beta libraries were sequenced using a 150-cycle paired-end protocol on an Illumina MiSeq. Regarding the original processing steps: Raw sequencing data were processed by Adaptive Biotechnologies into a report with normalized, annotated TCR-beta repertoires. T-cell density was calculated by normalizing TCR-beta templates to usable DNA, with usable DNA estimated through amplification of housekeeping genes. Richness counted unique rearrangements, and clonality was defined as 1 minus Pielou's evenness. TCRdb obtained this table from immuneACCESS and retained in-frame rearrangements with V and J assigned. These tables miss some clones; where compared with another copy, unresolved V genes account for less than half of the shortfall, and the remainder is unexplained. V and J calls and clone size are copied from that table; D and trimming were computed from the DNA. The sample data list 1,500 to 2,000 clones, and under 90% of these were observed just once. Clones ranked in the top ten supply approximately 6.9% of the sample.

Between the V and J ends, shortened by 6 bases and 1 base respectively, the junction contains 22 bases. Including cysteine and phenylalanine, the CDR3 has 18 amino acids. This entry keeps only the CDR3 DNA: 54 bases, framed from base 1. The germline V gene provides CDR1 MDHEN and CDR2 SYDVKM. The donors were limited-stage small-cell lung cancer patients who had surgical resection in Hangzhou, China, between the late 2000s and the early 2020s. All donors had upfront surgery without preoperative chemotherapy or radiotherapy, and none received immunotherapy before or after surgery. All 19 patients in the sequenced cohort were smokers or heavy second-hand smokers. Adjacent normal lung tissue was taken at least 2 cm away from the tumor margin, and two pathologists confirmed morphologically that the tissue was free of malignant cells. To characterize heterogeneity of the T cell repertoire, the study applied multi-region TCR-beta sequencing to resected limited-stage small-cell lung cancers and to tumor-adjacent lung tissue. Genomic DNA was extracted from FFPE tissue using the AllPrep DNA/RNA FFPE Kit (Qiagen).

This sample is part of a study of T cells and copy number aberrations in small-cell lung cancer (dated by TCRdb to the early 2020s). For the study in its entirety: To relate T cell metrics to mutations and copy number aberrations, the same tumor regions underwent both TCR repertoire sequencing and whole-exome sequencing. Tumor TCR data were available for around 18 patients, and TCR data from both tumor and normal tissue were available for about 13 patients.

Overall study results and their limits: Every specimen was formalin-fixed paraffin-embedded tissue, a material known to introduce sequencing artifacts. Tumors had lower T-cell density, richness and clonality than adjacent lung tissue, though the difference in density was not significant. Because surgical resection is uncommon in small-cell lung cancer, the study was limited by a small sample size, and the findings need validation.

The V and J segments used are TRBV28 and TRBJ2-1; the D gene remains uncertain. This TCR was recovered from a man aged 55-75 years with small cell lung cancer. The sequencing input was normal tissue next to the tumor. The nucleotide sequence reads TGTGCCAGCAGGCCCATGAAGTACAGTCCCTCTTCCTACAATGAGCAGTTCTTC. This is translated as CASRPMKYSPSSYNEQFF.